A selection of T cell receptor beta chains follows, all from one sample in a study of vaccination effects on CD4 cells after COVID-19. Antigens of these TCRs are unknown. Profiled with immunoSEQ multiplex PCR; TCRdb holds only in-frame clones, not every one. This sample yields tens of thousands of clones, of which more than 70% are seen a single time; about 30% belongs to the top ten. Sequenced here: CD4+ T cells from PBMCs cultured with SARS-CoV-2 spike peptides, sampled before COVID-19 vaccination. Receptors originate from a human donor who received a COVID-19 vaccine. CDR3s include the opening cysteine and the closing phenylalanine or tryptophan. Each record gives: D gene, clone size, J gene, V gene, CDR3 protein, CDR3 DNA. The D gene is left open where the match is weak. The size of a clone is reported for some rows only, either as once, few or many, or as a class for expanded clones.

>.|.|TRBJ1-2|TRBV10-3
CAIYNRQWEGKTNYGYTF
TGTGCCATCTACAACCGCCAATGGGAGGGGAAGACTAACTATGGCTACACCTTC
>.|.|TRBJ2-2|TRBV5-1
CASSVDRGGELFF
TGCGCCAGCAGCGTTGACCGGGGCGGGGAGCTGTTTTTT
>TRBD2|once|TRBJ2-4|TRBV2
CASSLAGVAKNIQYF
TGTGCCAGCAGTTTAGCGGGAGTGGCCAAAAACATTCAGTACTTC
>TRBD2|.|TRBJ2-1|TRBV5-1
CASSLQTSGSNEQFF
TGCGCCAGCAGCTTGCAAACTAGCGGGAGCAATGAGCAGTTCTTC
>.|few|TRBJ1-3|TRBV2
CASRSAPGGNTIYF
TGTGCCAGCAGATCAGCCCCGGGGGGAAACACCATATATTTT
>.|.|TRBJ1-1|TRBV5-1
CASSTAGTMNTEAFF
TGCGCCAGCAGCACCGCAGGTACTATGAACACTGAAGCTTTCTTT
>.|.|TRBJ1-6|TRBV28
CASSIQGSSYNSPLHF
TGTGCCAGCAGCATTCAGGGGAGCTCCTATAATTCACCCCTCCACTTT
>.|.|TRBJ1-2|TRBV3-1/TRBV3-2
CASSRGRDKSSYGYTF
TGTGCCAGCAGCCGAGGGAGGGACAAGTCGAGCTATGGCTACACCTTC
>.|.|TRBJ1-2|TRBV29-1
CSGENPGSNGYTF
TGCAGCGGCGAAAACCCCGGGTCGAATGGCTACACCTTC
>.|few|TRBJ1-2|TRBV7-9
CASSYNSYGYTF
TGTGCCAGCAGTTATAACAGCTATGGCTACACCTTC
>TRBD2|few|TRBJ2-2|TRBV25-1
CASHGLAGGTGELFF
TGTGCCAGCCATGGACTAGCGGGGGGCACCGGGGAGCTGTTTTTT
>TRBD2|.|TRBJ2-1|TRBV5-6
CASSSGLAAYNEQFF
TGTGCCAGCAGCTCGGGACTAGCGGCTTACAATGAGCAGTTCTTC
>.|.|TRBJ1-5|TRBV27
CASSSNNQPQHF
TGTGCCAGCAGTTCTAACAATCAGCCCCAGCATTTT
>.|.|TRBJ2-2|TRBV5-6
CASSFDRFTGELFF
TGTGCCAGCAGCTTTGACAGGTTCACCGGGGAGCTGTTTTTT
>.|few|TRBJ1-5|TRBV19
CASTSSYDEGQPQHF
TGTGCCAGTACCTCGTCTTACGACGAGGGTCAGCCCCAGCATTTT
>.|.|TRBJ1-5|TRBV5-6
CASSSPQNNQPQHF
TGTGCCAGCAGCTCCCCCCAGAACAATCAGCCCCAGCATTTT
>TRBD1|few|TRBJ1-6|TRBV9
CASSLSRDRTCSPLHF
TGTGCCAGCAGTCTGAGCCGGGACAGGACGTGTTCACCCCTCCACTTT
>.|.|TRBJ2-3|TRBV30
CAWSVGPRPDTQYF
TGTGCCTGGAGTGTGGGACCGCGGCCAGATACGCAGTATTTT
>.|.|TRBJ2-2|TRBV7-3
CASSLNGIGELFF
TGTGCCAGCAGCTTAAACGGAATCGGGGAGCTGTTTTTT
>TRBD1|.|TRBJ2-7|TRBV7-2
CASSLVARQGNYEQYF
TGTGCCAGCAGCTTAGTCGCTCGACAGGGAAATTACGAGCAGTACTTC
>TRBD1|.|TRBJ1-2|TRBV6-6
CASSHPQDRLNYGYTF
TGTGCCAGCAGCCACCCGCAGGACAGGCTAAACTATGGCTACACCTTC
>TRBD1|.|TRBJ1-1|TRBV7-9
CASNAPGQGNTEAFF
TGTGCCAGCAACGCCCCCGGACAGGGCAACACTGAAGCTTTCTTT
>TRBD1|.|TRBJ1-4|TRBV6-5
CASSTGGLGEKLFF
TGTGCCAGCAGCACAGGGGGCTTAGGTGAAAAACTGTTTTTT
>.|.|TRBJ2-6|TRBV30
CAWSVLGSGANVLTF
TGTGCCTGGAGTGTACTCGGCTCTGGGGCCAACGTCCTGACTTTC
>.|.|TRBJ1-2|TRBV6-1
CASSEGDFWVLGGYTF
TGTGCCAGCAGTGAAGGAGATTTTTGGGTCCTCGGTGGCTACACCTTC
>TRBD2|.|TRBJ2-7|TRBV7-6
CASSSWTSGPYEQYF
TGTGCCAGCAGCTCCTGGACTAGCGGACCCTACGAGCAGTACTTC
>TRBD2|.|TRBJ2-1|TRBV7-9
CASSLLFRGSSYNEQFF
TGTGCCAGCAGCTTATTGTTTCGCGGGAGCTCCTACAATGAGCAGTTCTTC
>.|few|TRBJ1-5|TRBV2
CASSRDLNSNQPQHF
TGTGCCAGCAGCCGGGACCTCAATAGCAATCAGCCCCAGCATTTT
>.|few|TRBJ1-4|TRBV7-7
CASSSGGLGEKLFF
TGTGCTAGCAGCTCGGGAGGACTGGGTGAAAAACTGTTTTTT
>TRBD2|.|TRBJ2-7|TRBV5-1
CASSLGGLAGREQYF
TGCGCCAGCAGCTTGGGGGGACTAGCGGGACGGGAGCAGTACTTC
>TRBD2|.|TRBJ2-3|TRBV11-2
CASSFGTNTDTQYF
TGTGCCAGCAGCTTCGGGACTAACACAGATACGCAGTATTTT
>.|.|TRBJ1-6|TRBV5-8
CASSSTSGSSYNSPLHF
TGTGCCAGCAGCTCAACCTCAGGGAGCTCCTATAATTCACCCCTCCACTTT